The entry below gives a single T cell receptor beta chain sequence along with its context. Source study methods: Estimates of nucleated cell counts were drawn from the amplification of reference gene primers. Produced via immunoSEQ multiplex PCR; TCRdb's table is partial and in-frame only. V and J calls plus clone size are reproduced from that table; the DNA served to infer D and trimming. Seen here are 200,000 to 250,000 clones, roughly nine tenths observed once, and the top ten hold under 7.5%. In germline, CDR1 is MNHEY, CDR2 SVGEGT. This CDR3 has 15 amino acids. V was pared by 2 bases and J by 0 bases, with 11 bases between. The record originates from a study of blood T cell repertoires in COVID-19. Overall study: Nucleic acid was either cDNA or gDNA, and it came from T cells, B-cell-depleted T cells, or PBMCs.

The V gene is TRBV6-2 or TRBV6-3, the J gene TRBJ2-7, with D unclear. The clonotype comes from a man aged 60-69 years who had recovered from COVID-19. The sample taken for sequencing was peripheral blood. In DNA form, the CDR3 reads TGTGCCAGCAGTTACCTCCAGGCCGGCTCCTACGAGCAGTACTTC. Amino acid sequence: CASSYLQAGSYEQYF.